This record covers a single TCR beta chain. The data stem from a study of blood T cell repertoires in COVID-19. About the research overall: The United States, Italy and Spain were the sources of the acute and convalescent COVID-19 samples.

Authors' methods: Cell counts per sample came from amplifying reference gene primers. The assay was immunoSEQ multiplex PCR, and TCRdb's table has in-frame clones only and misses some. V and J calls and clone size are those listed in that table; D and trimming were worked out from the DNA. The table shows 75,000 to 90,000 clones, with approximately 86% occurring only once. The germline gives CDR1 SGHRS, CDR2 YFSETQ. The V gene end was trimmed by 4 bases and the J gene end by 3 bases; junction bases not matched to a gene: 11. The CDR3 loop spans 17 amino acids. The clonotype originates from a man of 80 years or more with active or convalescent COVID-19. The sequencing input was peripheral blood. The rearrangement uses TRBV5-1 and TRBJ1-3, with 9 bases lining up with TRBD1. This CDR3 is CASSPGAGQGVGNTIYF. In DNA, the CDR3 is TGCGCCAGCAGCCCGGGGGCGGGACAGGGAGTTGGAAACACCATATATTTT.